This passage covers 20 T cell receptor beta chains from one sample sequenced in a study of blood T cell repertoires in COVID-19. Clones were read by immunoSEQ multiplex PCR, and TCRdb kept only the in-frame ones, dropping some. The sample lists approximately 500,000 clones, 85% to 90% occurring once. Material for sequencing was peripheral blood. All receptors derive from a woman between 45 and 60 years old with COVID-19, enrolled during active disease.

This clone was counted a few times. This sequence joins TRBV5-1 and TRBJ1-3, with 8 positions matching TRBD1. Per the germline V gene, CDR1 is SGHRS and CDR2 is YFSETQ. This CDR3 region has 15 residues. The V segment lost 4 bases and the J segment 0 bases; nucleotides outside the gene matches: 3. CDR3 nucleotides: TGCGCCAGCAGCCCAACAGGGGGCTCTGGAAACACCATATATTTT. Its translation: CASSPTGGSGNTIYF.

This clone is a singleton in its sample. V gene TRBV12-3 or TRBV12-4 combines with J gene TRBJ1-2; 7 bases are a match to TRBD1. The CDR3 consists of 13 residues. With V trimmed by 7 bases and J by 4 bases, 6 bases remained unmatched. The CDR3 is CASTSGTVYGYTF. The CDR3 region has the DNA TGTGCCAGCACCTCCGGGACAGTCTATGGCTACACCTTC.

The chain employs TRBV18 and TRBJ2-2; TRBD1 aligns across 7 bases. With 3 bases clipped from V and 3 bases from J, the junction kept 4 bases outside the gene matches. Germline V lookup: CDR1 KGHSH, CDR2 LQKENI. This CDR3 spans 15 amino acids. The CDR3 region is CASSPSGQDTGELFF. CDR3 sequence (DNA): TGTGCCAGCTCACCTTCCGGACAGGACACCGGGGAGCTGTTTTTT.

The CDR3 DNA reads TGTGCCACCAGCCCTACAGTGACCGGGGAGCTGTTTTTT. It specifies CATSPTVTGELFF. The chain links TRBV15 to TRBJ2-2, with D unresolved. V dropped 5 bases and J dropped 5 bases, with 9 bases sitting between them. CDR1 is LNHNV and CDR2 is YYDKDF in the germline V gene (reference sequence). This CDR3 contains 13 residues.

V usage is TRBV5-8 and J usage is TRBJ2-7; 9 bases match TRBD1. V shed 4 bases, J shed 3 bases, and the junction held 5 bases outside the gene matches. The CDR3 is 14 residues long. The V gene's germline CDR1 is SGHTS and CDR2 YDEGEE. CDR3 amino acids: CASSRGQGSYEQYF. The CDR3 nucleotides are TGTGCCAGCAGCCGGGGACAGGGAAGCTACGAGCAGTACTTC.

The V gene is TRBV7-6, the J gene TRBJ1-1; 8 bases line up with TRBD1. The CDR3 is 15 residues long. Germline V gene sequence: CDR1 SGHVS, CDR2 FNYEAQ. J was trimmed by 0 bases and V by 4 bases; bases with no gene match: 4. CDR3 sequence reads: CASSSRTGLNTEAFF. The CDR3 nucleotides are TGTGCCAGCAGCTCTCGGACAGGGTTGAACACTGAAGCTTTCTTT.

The V gene is TRBV28, the J gene TRBJ2-3, with 8 bases matching TRBD2. Germline values: CDR1 MDHEN, CDR2 SYDVKM. The CDR3 is made up of 15 amino acids. The trim removed 1 base at V and 3 bases at J, leaving 3 bases unmatched. This CDR3 is CASSLFERGTDTQYF. As DNA, the CDR3 is TGTGCCAGCAGTTTATTTGAGCGGGGGACAGATACGCAGTATTTT.

The chain's CDR3 is CASDRTGGVRTEAFF. CDR3 nucleotides: TGTGCCAGCGATAGGACAGGGGGCGTTAGGACTGAAGCTTTCTTT. V usage is TRBV6-5 and J usage is TRBJ1-1, with 11 bases matching TRBD1. From germline, CDR1 is MNHEY and CDR2 SVGAGI. V was pared by 8 bases and J by 5 bases, with 10 bases of the junction left unmatched. The CDR3 runs to 15 residues.

The V gene is TRBV9, the J gene TRBJ2-3; 9 positions match TRBD2. Germline V gene data show CDR1 as SGDLS and CDR2 as YYNGEE. The junction had 13 bases not matched to a gene; V was cut back by 2 bases and J by 3 bases. The CDR3 length is 18 residues. The CDR3 DNA is TGTGCCAGCAGCGTGCGGCGGGGGGGGCCTATCGGAACAGATACGCAGTATTTT. This gives the protein CASSVRRGGPIGTDTQYF.

The chain joins TRBV30 to TRBJ1-2, with TRBD1 matching 11 bases. Germline V gene sequence: CDR1 GTSNPN, CDR2 SVGIG (reference sequence). Trimming at V came to 0 bases and at J to 8 bases, leaving 5 bases not matched to a gene. There are 14 residues in the CDR3. CDR3 in DNA: TGTGCCTGGAGTGTCGGACAGGGGGCAGGCGGCTACACCTTC. Translated: CAWSVGQGAGGYTF. Full variable domain (rest looked up from reference TRBV30 and TRBJ1-2): SQTIHQWPATLVQPVGSPLSLECTVEGTSNPNLYWYRQAAGRGLQLLFYSVGIGQISSEVPQNLSASRPQDRQFILSSKKLLLSDSGFYLCAWSVGQGAGGYTFGSGTRLTVV.

The chain has TRBV30 and TRBJ1-5; maybe TRBD1 (6 bases). The CDR3 runs 13 residues. Germline CDR1 and CDR2: GTSNPN and SVGIG (reference sequence). Trimming took off 2 bases at V and 7 bases at J, with 12 bases between the two ends. The CDR3 reads CAWSRTGSQPQHF. The CDR3 DNA reads TGTGCCTGGAGTCGCACAGGGTCCCAGCCCCAGCATTTT.

The gene calls are TRBV30 and TRBJ1-2, with a possible D match to TRBD1 (6 bases). Trimming cost V 2 bases and J 5 bases, with 15 bases left between them. Germline V gives CDR1 GTSNPN, CDR2 SVGIG (reference sequence). The CDR3 sequence is 14 residues long. The CDR3 region is CAWSRTEQVYGYTF. CDR3 sequence (DNA): TGTGCCTGGAGTCGGACAGAACAGGTGTATGGCTACACCTTC.

This chain connects TRBV30 to TRBJ1-5, with D possibly being TRBD1 (6 bases). CDR3 length: 17 amino acids. Germline CDR1 GTSNPN, CDR2 SVGIG (reference sequence). V lost 0 bases to trimming and J lost 0 bases, with 15 bases between them. The CDR3: CAWSVPGLTGSNQPQHF. CDR3 in DNA: TGTGCCTGGAGTGTACCGGGGTTGACAGGTAGCAATCAGCCCCAGCATTTT. Drawing the rest from reference TRBV30 and TRBJ1-5, the complete variable domain is SQTIHQWPATLVQPVGSPLSLECTVEGTSNPNLYWYRQAAGRGLQLLFYSVGIGQISSEVPQNLSASRPQDRQFILSSKKLLLSDSGFYLCAWSVPGLTGSNQPQHFGDGTRLSIL.

The genes are TRBV6-5 and TRBJ2-1; no definite D call. Germline V CDR1 and CDR2: MNHEY, SVGAGI. With 7 bases removed from V and 12 bases from J, the gap between germline ends came to 19 bases. The CDR3 runs 13 residues. The CDR3 region is CASTDYAHLVQFF. The DNA for the CDR3 is TGTGCCAGCACCGATTACGCGCACCTGGTGCAGTTCTTC.

V usage is TRBV5-1 and J usage is TRBJ1-4; 9 bases fit TRBD1. CDR3 length: 16 residues. Germline V CDR1 and CDR2: SGHRS, YFSETQ. With 0 bases clipped from V and 5 bases from J, the junction kept 5 bases outside the gene matches. The CDR3 protein is CASSLATGGKNEKLFF. The CDR3 DNA is TGCGCCAGCAGCTTGGCCACAGGGGGCAAGAATGAAAAACTGTTTTTT.

The chain links TRBV11-2 to TRBJ2-1; D might be TRBD1 (6 bases). The V end was cut by 5 bases, the J end by 0 bases, with 11 bases between. The length of the CDR3 is 15 residues. Germline V lookup: CDR1 SGHAT, CDR2 FQNNGV. The CDR3 bases are TGTGCCAGCAGCCTTGGGGGCCCCTCCTACAATGAGCAGTTCTTC. Translating it yields CASSLGGPSYNEQFF.

The genes are TRBV27 and TRBJ1-1, with a weak D call TRBD1 (6 bases). CDR1 and CDR2 (germline): MNHEY, SMNVEV (reference sequence). The CDR3 runs to 13 residues. Trimming removed 8 bases at V and 3 bases at J, with 13 bases between. The CDR3 protein is CASSPAGDTEAFF. The DNA of the CDR3 is TGTGCCAGCTCCCCAGCAGGGGACACTGAAGCTTTCTTT.

The V and J genes are TRBV5-1 and TRBJ2-7; TRBD2 agrees at 9 bases. Looked up from germline, CDR1 is SGHRS and CDR2 is YFSETQ. V lost 0 bases, J lost 0 bases, and 1 base stayed unmatched. This CDR3 spans 15 amino acids. The CDR3 DNA reads TGCGCCAGCAGCTTGGGACTAGCGGTCTCCTACGAGCAGTACTTC. Residues: CASSLGLAVSYEQYF.

This rearrangement joins TRBV19 to TRBJ1-1, with D perhaps matching TRBD1 (6 bases). Germline V gene sequence: CDR1 LNHDA, CDR2 SQIVND (reference sequence). Trimming removed 3 bases from V and 4 bases from J, with 12 bases in between. There are 14 residues in the CDR3. CDR3 nucleotides: TGTGCCAGTAGTATTCAGGGGTCGGGCACTGAAGCTTTCTTT. Translating gives CASSIQGSGTEAFF. Filled out from reference TRBV19 and TRBJ1-1, the complete variable domain reads DGGITQSPKYLFRKEGQNVTLSCEQNLNHDAMYWYRQDPGQGLRLIYYSQIVNDFQKGDIAEGYSVSREKKESFPLTVTSAQKNPTAFYLCASSIQGSGTEAFFGQGTRLTVV.

This chain connects TRBV9 to TRBJ2-1; 9 bases fit TRBD2. The CDR3 consists of 16 residues. V trimming: 0 bases; J trimming: 6 bases; junction bases outside the gene matches: 7. The germline V gene encodes CDR1 SGDLS and CDR2 YYNGEE. The CDR3 DNA is TGTGCCAGCAGCGTAGATGCGGGGGGGCCTCGCAATGAGCAGTTCTTC. Amino acids: CASSVDAGGPRNEQFF.